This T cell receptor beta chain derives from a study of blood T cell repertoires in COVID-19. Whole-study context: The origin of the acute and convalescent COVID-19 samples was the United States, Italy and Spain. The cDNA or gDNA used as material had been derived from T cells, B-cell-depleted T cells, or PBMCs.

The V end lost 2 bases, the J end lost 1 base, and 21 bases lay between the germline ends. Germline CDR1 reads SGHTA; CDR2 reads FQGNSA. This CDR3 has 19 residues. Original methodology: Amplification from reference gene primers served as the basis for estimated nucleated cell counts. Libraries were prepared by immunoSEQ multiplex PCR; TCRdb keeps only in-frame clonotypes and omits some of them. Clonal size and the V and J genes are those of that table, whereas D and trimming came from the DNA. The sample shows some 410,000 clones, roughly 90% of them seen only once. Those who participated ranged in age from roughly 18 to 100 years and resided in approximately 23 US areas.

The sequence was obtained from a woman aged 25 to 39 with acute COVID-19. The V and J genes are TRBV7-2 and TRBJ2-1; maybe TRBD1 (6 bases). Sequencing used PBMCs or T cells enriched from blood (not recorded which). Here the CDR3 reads CASSLRGHPTTGSYNEQFF. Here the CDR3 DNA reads TGTGCCAGCAGCTTAAGGGGACACCCCACCACTGGGTCCTACAATGAGCAGTTCTTC.